These T cell receptor beta chains were read from a single sample in a study of shared clonotypes between healthy human individuals. Using immunoSEQ multiplex PCR, the repertoire was profiled, and TCRdb retains in-frame clones only, with some absent. Of 190,000 or so clones listed, about 66% are singletons. Sequenced input: memory CD4+ T cells sorted from blood. These TCRs come from a young man in good health. Each CDR3 is given with its conserved first and last residue. Each record gives: J gene, V gene, CDR3 length, D gene, clone size, CDR3 DNA, CDR3 protein. D genes are given only for firm matches. Part of the rows lack a size; the others show once, few, many or a class for expanded clones.

j_call: TRBJ1-2
v_call: TRBV15
cdr3_length: 12
d_call: NA
clone_size: NA
cdr3_nt: TGTGCCACCAGCAAAAATGCTGGCGGCTACACCTTC
cdr3_aa: CATSKNAGGYTF

j_call: TRBJ1-1
v_call: TRBV5-6
cdr3_length: 13
d_call: NA
clone_size: NA
cdr3_nt: TGTGCCAGCAGCCACACGATTAGCACTGAAGCTTTCTTT
cdr3_aa: CASSHTISTEAFF

j_call: TRBJ1-2
v_call: TRBV4-2
cdr3_length: 18
d_call: NA
clone_size: NA
cdr3_nt: TGTGCCAGCAGCCAAGGGATCAATTTCGGGAGTCCTAACTATGGCTACACCTTC
cdr3_aa: CASSQGINFGSPNYGYTF

j_call: TRBJ2-5
v_call: TRBV25-1
cdr3_length: 16
d_call: NA
clone_size: NA
cdr3_nt: TGTGCCAGCAGTGACCGTTCTGGCCGAGCCGGGGAGACCCAGTACTTC
cdr3_aa: CASSDRSGRAGETQYF

j_call: TRBJ2-5
v_call: TRBV5-6
cdr3_length: 19
d_call: TRBD2
clone_size: NA
cdr3_nt: TGTGCCAGCAGCTTGGGACCCTCACGACTAGCGGGAGTTTCAGAGACCCAGTACTTC
cdr3_aa: CASSLGPSRLAGVSETQYF

j_call: TRBJ1-4
v_call: TRBV2
cdr3_length: 17
d_call: NA
clone_size: NA
cdr3_nt: TGTGCCAGCAGTGAAGCCGGAACAGTTGCAACTAATGAAAAACTGTTTTTT
cdr3_aa: CASSEAGTVATNEKLFF

j_call: TRBJ2-2
v_call: TRBV9
cdr3_length: 16
d_call: NA
clone_size: NA
cdr3_nt: TGTGCCAGCAGCGTAGTTCCAGTTTCGAACACCGGGGAGCTGTTTTTT
cdr3_aa: CASSVVPVSNTGELFF

j_call: TRBJ2-7
v_call: TRBV5-1
cdr3_length: 14
d_call: TRBD1
clone_size: NA
cdr3_nt: TGCGCCAGCAGCGCTTCCAGGGGGCGAAACGAGCAGTACTTC
cdr3_aa: CASSASRGRNEQYF

j_call: TRBJ2-5
v_call: TRBV6-1
cdr3_length: 16
d_call: TRBD2
clone_size: NA
cdr3_nt: TGTGCCAGCAGTGAATTTCTAGCGGGATTCCAAGAGACCCAGTACTTC
cdr3_aa: CASSEFLAGFQETQYF

j_call: TRBJ2-7
v_call: TRBV4-3
cdr3_length: 16
d_call: NA
clone_size: NA
cdr3_nt: TGCGCCAGCAGCCAAGATTTCGGGGCAGGGAACTACGAGCAGTACTTC
cdr3_aa: CASSQDFGAGNYEQYF

j_call: TRBJ2-7
v_call: TRBV9
cdr3_length: 14
d_call: TRBD1
clone_size: NA
cdr3_nt: TGTGCCAGCGTCCCACCCGGACAGGACGACGAGCAGTACTTC
cdr3_aa: CASVPPGQDDEQYF

j_call: TRBJ2-2
v_call: TRBV7-9
cdr3_length: 16
d_call: NA
clone_size: once
cdr3_nt: TGTGCCAGCAGCTTATCCGGACTGACGAACACCGGGGAGCTGTTTTTT
cdr3_aa: CASSLSGLTNTGELFF

j_call: TRBJ2-1
v_call: TRBV21-1
cdr3_length: 14
d_call: NA
clone_size: NA
cdr3_nt: TGTGCCAGCAGCAAAGAGGGGGTCTACAATGAGCAGTTCTTC
cdr3_aa: CASSKEGVYNEQFF

j_call: TRBJ2-7
v_call: TRBV28
cdr3_length: 13
d_call: NA
clone_size: many
cdr3_nt: TGTGCCAGCACCCTGAGCGGACAGTACGAGCAGTACTTC
cdr3_aa: CASTLSGQYEQYF

j_call: TRBJ2-6
v_call: TRBV11-2
cdr3_length: 16
d_call: TRBD1
clone_size: NA
cdr3_nt: TGTGCCAGCAGCCCAGGGACAGTCTCTGGGGCCAACGTCCTGACTTTC
cdr3_aa: CASSPGTVSGANVLTF

j_call: TRBJ2-1
v_call: TRBV2
cdr3_length: 16
d_call: TRBD2
clone_size: many
cdr3_nt: TGTGCCAGCAGTGCCCAACTAGCGGGAGAGCACAATGAGCAGTTCTTC
cdr3_aa: CASSAQLAGEHNEQFF

j_call: TRBJ2-1
v_call: TRBV10-2
cdr3_length: 12
d_call: NA
clone_size: NA
cdr3_nt: TGCGCCAGCGCGGGACCGTACAATGAGCAGTTCTTC
cdr3_aa: CASAGPYNEQFF

j_call: TRBJ2-1
v_call: TRBV7-2
cdr3_length: 13
d_call: NA
clone_size: NA
cdr3_nt: TGTGCCAGCAACGGGGCGCGGGGCCAGGAGCAGTTCTTC
cdr3_aa: CASNGARGQEQFF

j_call: TRBJ1-2
v_call: TRBV6-1
cdr3_length: 16
d_call: NA
clone_size: NA
cdr3_nt: TGTGCCAGCAGTGAAATGCTGGGGCGGGTAGACTATGGCTACACCTTC
cdr3_aa: CASSEMLGRVDYGYTF

j_call: TRBJ1-5
v_call: TRBV19
cdr3_length: 14
d_call: NA
clone_size: NA
cdr3_nt: TGTGCCAGTATGGAGCAGGGGAGCAATCAGCCCCAGCATTTT
cdr3_aa: CASMEQGSNQPQHF

j_call: TRBJ2-7
v_call: TRBV5-1
cdr3_length: 14
d_call: NA
clone_size: NA
cdr3_nt: TGCGCCAGCAGCTTGTTACTAGCAGCCCACGAGCAGTACTTC
cdr3_aa: CASSLLLAAHEQYF

j_call: TRBJ2-3
v_call: TRBV12-5
cdr3_length: 13
d_call: NA
clone_size: NA
cdr3_nt: TGTGCTAGTGGTTTGGCCCCCGGAGGCGCGCAGTATTTT
cdr3_aa: CASGLAPGGAQYF

j_call: TRBJ1-3
v_call: TRBV30
cdr3_length: 14
d_call: TRBD1
clone_size: NA
cdr3_nt: TGTGCCTGGACCCCCGGGACAGTAGGAAACACCATATATTTT
cdr3_aa: CAWTPGTVGNTIYF

j_call: TRBJ2-1
v_call: TRBV30
cdr3_length: 15
d_call: NA
clone_size: many
cdr3_nt: TGTGCCTGGAGCAGGTTAACACCGTACGGCAATGAGCAGTTCTTC
cdr3_aa: CAWSRLTPYGNEQFF

j_call: TRBJ2-7
v_call: TRBV6-1
cdr3_length: 14
d_call: TRBD1
clone_size: NA
cdr3_nt: TGTGCCGGATCAGGGGGAAACGAGCGCTTCGAGCAGTACTTC
cdr3_aa: CAGSGGNERFEQYF

j_call: TRBJ2-2
v_call: TRBV7-8
cdr3_length: 15
d_call: NA
clone_size: NA
cdr3_nt: TGTGCCAGCAGCCCCATTTCCAGGAGCACCGGGGAGCTGTTTTTT
cdr3_aa: CASSPISRSTGELFF

j_call: TRBJ1-1
v_call: TRBV20-1
cdr3_length: 8
d_call: NA
clone_size: NA
cdr3_nt: TGCAGTGCTAGGGACGCTTTCTTT
cdr3_aa: CSARDAFF

j_call: TRBJ1-5
v_call: TRBV6-1
cdr3_length: 14
d_call: NA
clone_size: few
cdr3_nt: TGTGCCAGCAGTGAATCGGAGGGAAACCAGCCCCAGCATTTT
cdr3_aa: CASSESEGNQPQHF

j_call: TRBJ2-5
v_call: TRBV5-1
cdr3_length: 14
d_call: NA
clone_size: few
cdr3_nt: TGCGCCAGCAGCTCACTAGCCCTCCAAGAGACCCAGTACTTC
cdr3_aa: CASSSLALQETQYF

j_call: TRBJ2-2
v_call: TRBV2
cdr3_length: 15
d_call: NA
clone_size: few
cdr3_nt: TGTGCCAGCAGTGCCGTAGGGATGGGCGCCGGGGAGCTGTTTTTT
cdr3_aa: CASSAVGMGAGELFF

j_call: TRBJ2-7
v_call: TRBV6-1
cdr3_length: 12
d_call: TRBD1
clone_size: NA
cdr3_nt: TGTGCCAGCACTGACAGGGTTTACGAGCAGTACTTC
cdr3_aa: CASTDRVYEQYF

j_call: TRBJ1-1
v_call: TRBV27
cdr3_length: 16
d_call: NA
clone_size: NA
cdr3_nt: TGTGCCAGCAGTTCCCGGTTTGGGGGGGCACGCACTGAAGCTTTCTTT
cdr3_aa: CASSSRFGGARTEAFF

j_call: TRBJ2-3
v_call: TRBV28
cdr3_length: 14
d_call: NA
clone_size: once
cdr3_nt: TGTGCCGGAAAACGGGGTTTTGGCACAGATACGCAGTATTTT
cdr3_aa: CAGKRGFGTDTQYF

j_call: TRBJ2-3
v_call: TRBV5-6
cdr3_length: 18
d_call: NA
clone_size: NA
cdr3_nt: TGTGCCAGCAGCTTGTTGAGTGGTCAGGGGTCTCGAACACTCGTTGGTAGTTTT
cdr3_aa: CASSLLSGQGSRTLVGSF

j_call: TRBJ2-5
v_call: TRBV10-3
cdr3_length: 14
d_call: NA
clone_size: NA
cdr3_nt: TGTGCCATCAGTGAACCAGGGAGGTTGGAGACCCAGTACTTC
cdr3_aa: CAISEPGRLETQYF

j_call: TRBJ2-7
v_call: TRBV2
cdr3_length: 11
d_call: NA
clone_size: few
cdr3_nt: TGTGCCAGCAGTGAGGGGATTAGGCAGTACTTC
cdr3_aa: CASSEGIRQYF

j_call: TRBJ1-5
v_call: TRBV19
cdr3_length: 17
d_call: NA
clone_size: NA
cdr3_nt: TGTGCCAGTGAGTCGGGGGTGGGGACCTATAGCAATCAGCCCCAGCATTTT
cdr3_aa: CASESGVGTYSNQPQHF

j_call: TRBJ2-5
v_call: TRBV4-2
cdr3_length: 16
d_call: TRBD2
clone_size: NA
cdr3_nt: TGTGCCAGCAGCCATGCGGGACTAGCGGGAGCAGAGACCCAGTACTTC
cdr3_aa: CASSHAGLAGAETQYF

j_call: TRBJ1-1
v_call: TRBV7-8
cdr3_length: 15
d_call: NA
clone_size: many
cdr3_nt: TGTGCCAGCAGCTTAACTTGGGGGGCAGACACTGAAGCTTTCTTT
cdr3_aa: CASSLTWGADTEAFF

j_call: TRBJ1-2
v_call: TRBV4-1
cdr3_length: 14
d_call: NA
clone_size: NA
cdr3_nt: TGCGCCAGCAGCCAAGCCCAGGGATCCTATGGCTACACCTTC
cdr3_aa: CASSQAQGSYGYTF

j_call: TRBJ2-2
v_call: TRBV7-9
cdr3_length: 15
d_call: NA
clone_size: NA
cdr3_nt: TGTGCCAGCAGCTTAGGCGGGAAATATGGCGGGGAGCTGTTTTTT
cdr3_aa: CASSLGGKYGGELFF

j_call: TRBJ1-1
v_call: TRBV2
cdr3_length: 12
d_call: TRBD1
clone_size: few
cdr3_nt: TGTGCCAGCGGGACAGGCCCCACTGAAGCTTTCTTT
cdr3_aa: CASGTGPTEAFF

j_call: TRBJ1-5
v_call: TRBV2
cdr3_length: 13
d_call: NA
clone_size: once
cdr3_nt: TGTGCCAGCAGTGAGTATGCCAATCAGCCCCAGCATTTT
cdr3_aa: CASSEYANQPQHF

j_call: TRBJ2-7
v_call: TRBV19
cdr3_length: 15
d_call: NA
clone_size: NA
cdr3_nt: TGTGCCACTACCTCAGGTCCCGGAGGGTCCTACGAGCAGTACTTC
cdr3_aa: CATTSGPGGSYEQYF

j_call: TRBJ2-5
v_call: TRBV28
cdr3_length: 14
d_call: NA
clone_size: NA
cdr3_nt: TGTGCCAGCAGTTTATCAGGGGAGACCCGGACCCAGTACTTC
cdr3_aa: CASSLSGETRTQYF

j_call: TRBJ2-1
v_call: TRBV7-2
cdr3_length: 15
d_call: TRBD2
clone_size: NA
cdr3_nt: TGTGCCAGCAGCTTAAGGACTAGCGGGAGGGGGGAGCAGTTCTTC
cdr3_aa: CASSLRTSGRGEQFF

j_call: TRBJ1-5
v_call: TRBV25-1
cdr3_length: 13
d_call: NA
clone_size: few
cdr3_nt: TGTGCCAGCAGTGAAGGGGGGGTTCAGCCCCAGCATTTT
cdr3_aa: CASSEGGVQPQHF

j_call: TRBJ2-3
v_call: TRBV11-3
cdr3_length: 14
d_call: NA
clone_size: NA
cdr3_nt: TGTGCCAGCAGCTTGACAGTAAGCACAGATACGCAGTATTTT
cdr3_aa: CASSLTVSTDTQYF

j_call: TRBJ2-3
v_call: TRBV5-5
cdr3_length: 16
d_call: TRBD2
clone_size: NA
cdr3_nt: TGTGCCAGCAGCTTAGAACTAGCGGGGACCACAGATACGCAGTATTTT
cdr3_aa: CASSLELAGTTDTQYF

j_call: TRBJ2-7
v_call: TRBV7-2
cdr3_length: 14
d_call: NA
clone_size: NA
cdr3_nt: TGTGCCAGCAGCTTAAGACAGAGCTCCTACGAGCAGTACTTC
cdr3_aa: CASSLRQSSYEQYF

j_call: TRBJ2-1
v_call: TRBV30
cdr3_length: 13
d_call: NA
clone_size: NA
cdr3_nt: TGTGCCTGGAGTGTCAGGGCGTACAATGAGCAGTTCTTC
cdr3_aa: CAWSVRAYNEQFF

j_call: TRBJ1-2
v_call: TRBV21-1
cdr3_length: 16
d_call: NA
clone_size: NA
cdr3_nt: TGTGCCAGCAGCAGACCGGACACTCGAGATAACTATGGCTACACCTTC
cdr3_aa: CASSRPDTRDNYGYTF

j_call: TRBJ2-1
v_call: TRBV7-9
cdr3_length: 11
d_call: NA
clone_size: NA
cdr3_nt: TGTGCCAGCAACGAGGTCAATGAGCAGTTCTTC
cdr3_aa: CASNEVNEQFF

j_call: TRBJ2-3
v_call: TRBV6-5
cdr3_length: 13
d_call: NA
clone_size: once
cdr3_nt: TGTGCCATCCGGACAGCCGGTCGGGATACGCAGTATTTT
cdr3_aa: CAIRTAGRDTQYF

j_call: TRBJ2-4
v_call: TRBV28
cdr3_length: 13
d_call: NA
clone_size: NA
cdr3_nt: TGTGCCAGCAGTTTGGTATACGGACAGACTAAGTACTTC
cdr3_aa: CASSLVYGQTKYF

j_call: TRBJ2-7
v_call: TRBV7-8
cdr3_length: 15
d_call: TRBD2
clone_size: NA
cdr3_nt: TGTGCCAGCAGCTCCCCGGGACTAGCGGTCTACGAGCAGTACTTC
cdr3_aa: CASSSPGLAVYEQYF

j_call: TRBJ1-5
v_call: TRBV6-1
cdr3_length: 13
d_call: NA
clone_size: few
cdr3_nt: TGTGCCAGCAGATCGTCCAAAAATCAGCCCCAGCATTTT
cdr3_aa: CASRSSKNQPQHF

j_call: TRBJ2-5
v_call: TRBV5-1
cdr3_length: 15
d_call: TRBD1
clone_size: few
cdr3_nt: TGCGCCAGCAGCTTGGCTTCCAGGGGGCTTGAGACCCAGTACTTC
cdr3_aa: CASSLASRGLETQYF